The clone carrying this TCR beta chain came up a few times. The antigen remains unidentified. The sample originates from a study of early T cells in non-severe SARS-CoV-2 infection. Study-level points and caveats: Matching against VDJdb likely underestimated virus-specific expansions, favoring anti-spike CD8.

Germline V gene data show CDR1 as SSHAT and CDR2 as FNYEAQ (reference sequence). This CDR3 is 13 amino acids long. Trimming left V 5 bases short and J 2 bases short, with 9 bases between. Individual cDNA molecules were tagged with unique molecular identifiers, the study reported. TCRdb ran MiXCR on the 5' RACE reads and lists one entry per CDR3 protein. This sample has about 54,000 distinct CDR3 sequences; about 6.4% occur once, and the top ten carry 5.8%. The material sequenced was whole blood, taken at baseline. The receptor's source is an adult who was a healthcare worker with PCR-confirmed SARS-CoV-2 infection or an uninfected control (not recorded which). The chain has TRBV7-7 and TRBJ2-5; D possibly corresponds to TRBD1 (5 bases). CDR3 sequence: CASSVTAQETQYF. CDR3 nucleotide sequence: TGTGCCAGCAGCGTGACAGCGCAAGAGACCCAGTACTTC. The variable domain in full, with the rest retrieved from reference TRBV7-7 and TRBJ2-5, is GAGVSQSPRYKVTKRGQDVTLRCDPISSHATLYWYQQALGQGPEFLTYFNYEAQPDKSGLPSDRFSAERPEGSISTLTIQRTEQRDSAMYRCASSVTAQETQYFGPGTRLLVL.